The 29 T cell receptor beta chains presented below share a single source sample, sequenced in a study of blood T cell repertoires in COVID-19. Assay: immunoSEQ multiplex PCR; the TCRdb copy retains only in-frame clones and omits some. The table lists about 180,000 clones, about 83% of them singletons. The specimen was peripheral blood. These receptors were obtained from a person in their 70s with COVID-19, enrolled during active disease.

The CDR3 loop reads CSVTDTGETQYF. For the CDR3, the DNA is TGCAGCGTGACGGACACAGGAGAGACCCAGTACTTC. V usage is TRBV29-1 and J usage is TRBJ2-5; D is possibly TRBD1 (5 bases). V was clipped by 6 bases and J by 4 bases, with 12 bases between them. Germline loops: CDR1 SQVTM, CDR2 ANQGSEA. The CDR3 loop spans 12 amino acids.

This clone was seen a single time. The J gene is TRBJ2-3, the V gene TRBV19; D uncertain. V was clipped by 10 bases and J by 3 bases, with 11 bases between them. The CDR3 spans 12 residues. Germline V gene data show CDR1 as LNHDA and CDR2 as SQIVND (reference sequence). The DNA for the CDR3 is TGTGCCACCCCGATGCTAACAGATACGCAGTATTTT. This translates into CATPMLTDTQYF.

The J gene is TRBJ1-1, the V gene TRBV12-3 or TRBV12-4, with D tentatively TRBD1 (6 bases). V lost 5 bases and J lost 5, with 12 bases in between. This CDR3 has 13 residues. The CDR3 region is CASSQGRGTEAFF. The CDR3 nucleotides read TGTGCCAGCAGTCAGGGGAGGGGTACTGAAGCTTTCTTT.

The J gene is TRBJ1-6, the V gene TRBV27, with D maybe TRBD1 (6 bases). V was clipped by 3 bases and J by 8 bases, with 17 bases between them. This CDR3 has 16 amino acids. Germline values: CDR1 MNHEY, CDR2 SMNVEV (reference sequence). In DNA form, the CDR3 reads TGTGCCAGCAGTTTTTACAGGGAGAACCTTGATTCACCCCTCCACTTT. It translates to CASSFYRENLDSPLHF.

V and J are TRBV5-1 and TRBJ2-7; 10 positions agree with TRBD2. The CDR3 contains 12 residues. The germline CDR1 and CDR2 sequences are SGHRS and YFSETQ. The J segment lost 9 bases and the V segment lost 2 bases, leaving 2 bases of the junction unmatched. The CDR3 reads CASSLAGGGQYF. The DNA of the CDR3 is TGCGCCAGCAGCTTAGCGGGAGGGGGGCAGTACTTC. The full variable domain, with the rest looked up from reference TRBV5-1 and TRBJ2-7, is KAGVTQTPRYLIKTRGQQVTLSCSPISGHRSVSWYQQTPGQGLQFLFEYFSETQRNKGNFPGRFSGRQFSNSRSEMNVSTLELGDSALYLCASSLAGGGQYFGPGTRLTVT.

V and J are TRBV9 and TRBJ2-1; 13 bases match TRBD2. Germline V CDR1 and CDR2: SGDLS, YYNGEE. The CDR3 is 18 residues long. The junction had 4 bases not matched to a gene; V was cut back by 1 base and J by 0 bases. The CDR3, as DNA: TGTGCCAGCAGCGTATCTCGGACTAGCGGGAGCTCCTACAATGAGCAGTTCTTC. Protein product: CASSVSRTSGSSYNEQFF. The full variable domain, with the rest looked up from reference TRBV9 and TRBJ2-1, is DSGVTQTPKHLITATGQRVTLRCSPRSGDLSVYWYQQSLDQGLQFLIQYYNGEERAKGNILERFSAQQFPDLHSELNLSSLELGDSALYFCASSVSRTSGSSYNEQFFGPGTRLTVL.

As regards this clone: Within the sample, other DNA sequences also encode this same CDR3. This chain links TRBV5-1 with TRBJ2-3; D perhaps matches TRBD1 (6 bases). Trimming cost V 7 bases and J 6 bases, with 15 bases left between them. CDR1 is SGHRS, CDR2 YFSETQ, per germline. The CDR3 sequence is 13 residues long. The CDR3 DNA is TGCGCCAGCGGAGGCAGGGGTCCCGATACGCAGTATTTT. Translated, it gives CASGGRGPDTQYF.

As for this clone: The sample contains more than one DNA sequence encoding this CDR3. This CDR3 reads CASSLLNQPQHF. CDR3 coding DNA: TGTGCCAGCAGTCTCCTCAATCAGCCCCAGCATTTT. The chain uses TRBV28 and TRBJ1-5; D remains unclear. V dropped 5 bases and J dropped 3 bases, with 5 bases sitting between them. Germline V lookup: CDR1 MDHEN, CDR2 SYDVKM. The CDR3 covers 12 residues.

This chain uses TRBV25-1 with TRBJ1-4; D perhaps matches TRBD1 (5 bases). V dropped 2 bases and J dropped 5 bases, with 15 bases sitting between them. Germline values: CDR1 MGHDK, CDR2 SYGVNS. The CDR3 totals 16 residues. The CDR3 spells CASSEQGPGLNEKLFF. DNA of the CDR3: TGTGCCAGCAGTGAACAGGGACCAGGACTAAATGAAAAACTGTTTTTT.

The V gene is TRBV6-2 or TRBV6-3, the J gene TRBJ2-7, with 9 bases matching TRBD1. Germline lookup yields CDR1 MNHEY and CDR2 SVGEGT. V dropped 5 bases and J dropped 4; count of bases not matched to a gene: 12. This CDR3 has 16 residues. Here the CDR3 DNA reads TGTGCCAGCAGTACCACGGGACAGGGTGTTCGGTACGAGCAGTACTTC. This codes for CASSTTGQGVRYEQYF.

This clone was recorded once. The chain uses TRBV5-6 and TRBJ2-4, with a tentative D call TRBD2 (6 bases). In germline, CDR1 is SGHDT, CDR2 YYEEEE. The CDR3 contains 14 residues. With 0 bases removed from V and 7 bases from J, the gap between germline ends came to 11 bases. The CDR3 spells CASSLAGGINIQYF. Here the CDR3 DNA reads TGTGCCAGCAGCTTGGCCGGAGGGATTAACATTCAGTACTTC.

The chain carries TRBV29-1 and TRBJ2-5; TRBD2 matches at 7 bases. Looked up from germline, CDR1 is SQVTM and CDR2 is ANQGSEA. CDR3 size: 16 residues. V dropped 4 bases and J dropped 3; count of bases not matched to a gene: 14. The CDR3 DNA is TGCAGCGTTGTCGGACGGGCGGGAGAACCAGAAGAGACCCAGTACTTC. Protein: CSVVGRAGEPEETQYF.

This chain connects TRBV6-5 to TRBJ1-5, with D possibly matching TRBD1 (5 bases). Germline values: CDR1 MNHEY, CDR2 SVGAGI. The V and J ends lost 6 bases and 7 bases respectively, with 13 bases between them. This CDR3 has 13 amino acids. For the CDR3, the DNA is TGTGCCAGCAGCCCATGGGGGGGACAGCCCCAGCATTTT. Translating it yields CASSPWGGQPQHF.

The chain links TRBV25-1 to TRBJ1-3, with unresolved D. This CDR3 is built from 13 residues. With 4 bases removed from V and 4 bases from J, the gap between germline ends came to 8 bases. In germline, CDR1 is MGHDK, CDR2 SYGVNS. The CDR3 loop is CASSVLVGNTIYF. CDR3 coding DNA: TGTGCCAGCAGTGTGCTAGTCGGAAACACCATATATTTT.

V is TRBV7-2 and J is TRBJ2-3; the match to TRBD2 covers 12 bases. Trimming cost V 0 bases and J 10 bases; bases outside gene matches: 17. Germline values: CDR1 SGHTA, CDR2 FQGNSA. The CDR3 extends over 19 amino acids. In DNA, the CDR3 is TGTGCCAGCAGCTTAGCGCATTTGGGACTAGCGGGTGTGCCCGCATCGCAGTATTTT. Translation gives CASSLAHLGLAGVPASQYF. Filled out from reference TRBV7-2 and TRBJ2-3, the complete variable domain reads GAGVSQSPSNKVTEKGKDVELRCDPISGHTALYWYRQSLGQGLEFLIYFQGNSAPDKSGLPSDRFSAERTGGSVSTLTIQRTQQEDSAVYLCASSLAHLGLAGVPASQYFGPGTRLTVL.

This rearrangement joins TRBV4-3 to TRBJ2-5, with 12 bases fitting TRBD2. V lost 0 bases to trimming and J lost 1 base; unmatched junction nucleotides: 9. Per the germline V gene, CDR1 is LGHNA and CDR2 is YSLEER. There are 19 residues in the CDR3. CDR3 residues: CASSQERPGLAGSQETQYF. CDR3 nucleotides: TGCGCCAGCAGCCAAGAAAGACCCGGACTAGCGGGGTCCCAAGAGACCCAGTACTTC.

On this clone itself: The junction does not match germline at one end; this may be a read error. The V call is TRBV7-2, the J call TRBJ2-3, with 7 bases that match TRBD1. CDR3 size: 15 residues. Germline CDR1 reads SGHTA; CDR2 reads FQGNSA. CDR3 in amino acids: CASSARQGDTDMQYF. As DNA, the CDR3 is TGTGCCAGCAGCGCGCGACAGGGAGACACAGATATGCAGTATTTT.

The CDR3 region has the DNA TGTGCCAGCAGTTCGACAGTTAATTCACCCCTCCACTTT. Translation gives CASSSTVNSPLHF. J is TRBJ1-6 and V is TRBV6-5; TRBD1 might be the D (5 bases). This CDR3 is built from 13 residues. The germline gives CDR1 MNHEY, CDR2 SVGAGI. Trimming took 4 bases from V and 6 from J, leaving 7 bases between them.

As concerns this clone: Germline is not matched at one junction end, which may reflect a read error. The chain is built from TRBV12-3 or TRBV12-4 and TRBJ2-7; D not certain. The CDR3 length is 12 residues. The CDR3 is CASSLNSNEQYF. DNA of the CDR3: TGTGCCAGCAGTTTAAACTCCAACGAGCAGTACTTC.

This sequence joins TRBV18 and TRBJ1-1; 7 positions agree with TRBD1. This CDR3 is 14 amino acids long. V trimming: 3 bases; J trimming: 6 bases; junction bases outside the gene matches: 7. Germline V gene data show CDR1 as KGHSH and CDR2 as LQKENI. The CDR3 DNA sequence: TGTGCCAGCTCACCGGGACAGCTCAAACCTGAAGCTTTCTTT. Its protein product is CASSPGQLKPEAFF.

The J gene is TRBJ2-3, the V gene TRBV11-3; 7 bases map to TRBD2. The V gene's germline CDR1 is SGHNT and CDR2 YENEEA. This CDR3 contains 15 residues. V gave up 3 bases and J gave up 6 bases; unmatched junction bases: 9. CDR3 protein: CASSFGGGPGDTQYF. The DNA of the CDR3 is TGTGCCAGCAGCTTTGGGGGAGGGCCTGGGGATACGCAGTATTTT.

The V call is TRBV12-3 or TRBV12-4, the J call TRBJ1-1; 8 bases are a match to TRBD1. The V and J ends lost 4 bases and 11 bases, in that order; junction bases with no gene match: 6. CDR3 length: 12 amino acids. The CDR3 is CASSSPTGDAFF. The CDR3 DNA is TGTGCCAGCAGTTCCCCGACAGGGGACGCTTTCTTT.

For the CDR3, the DNA is TGTGCCAGCAGAGGACAGATCTATGGCTACACCTTC. Its protein product is CASRGQIYGYTF. The rearrangement joins TRBV6-5 to TRBJ1-2, with TRBD1 as a possible D gene (6 bases). Trimming removed 6 bases at V and 4 bases at J, with 9 bases between. The CDR3 contains 12 residues. Germline CDR1 and CDR2: MNHEY and SVGAGI.

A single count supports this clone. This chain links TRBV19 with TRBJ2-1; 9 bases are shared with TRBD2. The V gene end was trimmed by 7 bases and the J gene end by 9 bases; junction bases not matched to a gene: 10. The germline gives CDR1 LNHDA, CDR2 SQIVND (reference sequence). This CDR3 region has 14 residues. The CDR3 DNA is TGTGCCAGTAACGAGCGGGGGGCTTTACTTGAGCAGTTCTTC. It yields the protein CASNERGALLEQFF.

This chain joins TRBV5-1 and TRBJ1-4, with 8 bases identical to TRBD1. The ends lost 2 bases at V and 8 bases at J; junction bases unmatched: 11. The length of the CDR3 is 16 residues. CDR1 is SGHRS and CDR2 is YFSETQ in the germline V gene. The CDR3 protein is CASSLGPGQAGEKLFF. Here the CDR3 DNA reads TGCGCCAGCAGCTTAGGCCCGGGACAGGCAGGCGAAAAACTGTTTTTT.

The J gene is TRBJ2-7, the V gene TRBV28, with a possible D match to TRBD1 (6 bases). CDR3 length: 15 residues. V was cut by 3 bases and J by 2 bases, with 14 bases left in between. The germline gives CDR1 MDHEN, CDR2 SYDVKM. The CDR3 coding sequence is TGTGCCAGCAGTTTTAAGGGGGAACCCCCCTACGAGCAGTACTTC. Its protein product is CASSFKGEPPYEQYF.

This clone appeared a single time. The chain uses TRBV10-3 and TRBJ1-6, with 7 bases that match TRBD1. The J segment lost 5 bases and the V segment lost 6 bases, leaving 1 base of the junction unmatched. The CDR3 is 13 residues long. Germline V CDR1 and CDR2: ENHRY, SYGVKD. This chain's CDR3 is CAIRGQDNSPLHF. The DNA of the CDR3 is TGTGCCATCAGAGGACAGGATAATTCACCCCTCCACTTT.

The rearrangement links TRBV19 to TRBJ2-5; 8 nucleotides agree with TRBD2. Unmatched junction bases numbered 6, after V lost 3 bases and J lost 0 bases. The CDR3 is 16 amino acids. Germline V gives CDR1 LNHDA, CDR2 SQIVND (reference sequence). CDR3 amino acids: CASSILGTSNQETQYF. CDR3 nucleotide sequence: TGTGCCAGTAGTATCTTGGGGACTAGTAACCAAGAGACCCAGTACTTC.

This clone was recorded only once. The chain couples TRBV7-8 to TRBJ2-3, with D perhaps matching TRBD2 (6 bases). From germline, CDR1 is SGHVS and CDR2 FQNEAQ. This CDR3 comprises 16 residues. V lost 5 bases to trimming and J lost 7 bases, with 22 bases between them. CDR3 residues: CASSPTTGTAGNTQYF. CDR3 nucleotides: TGTGCCAGCAGCCCCACCACCGGGACTGCAGGGAATACGCAGTATTTT.